This T cell receptor beta chain derives from a study of T cells in Graves' hyperthyroidism and ophthalmopathy. General study results and limits: Most thyroid clonotypes expanded above 0.001 appeared in blood too.

Germline V gene data show CDR1 as MNHEY and CDR2 as SVGEGT. The CDR3 sequence is 17 residues long. The V end lost 7 bases, the J end lost 2 bases, and 21 bases lay between the germline ends. Note on this clonotype: The antigen is undetermined.

Ophthalmopathy cases met thresholds of Clinical Activity Score at least 3, NOSPECS grade at least 4 and duration under 3 months. Reasons for excluding patients were uncontrolled infection, other autoimmune disease, pregnancy or lactation. It was 10 ml of fresh peripheral blood that supplied the PBMCs. Amplified regions were TCR beta CDR3 sequences from RNA transcripts. Initially, a first-round RT-PCR of the TCR CDR3 employed the HTBI primer set. TCRdb used MiXCR to reprocess the multiplex PCR reads, holding one entry per CDR3 protein. The table lists approximately 490,000 distinct CDR3 sequences, about 20% of them singletons, with 45% to 50% in the top ten.

Sequencing input: blood. The clonotype was recovered from a woman in her 70s with Graves' ophthalmopathy. The chain recombines TRBV6-2 or TRBV6-3 with TRBJ2-1, with D possibly matching TRBD2 (5 bases). The CDR3 loop reads CASTQTTGMVAYNEQFF. The CDR3 DNA reads as TGTGCCAGCACCCAAACAACCGGGATGGTGGCCTACAATGAGCAGTTCTTC.